A single sample is the source of the 8 T cell receptor beta chains below, sequenced in a study of T cells in localized non-small cell lung cancer. The repertoire was sequenced with immunoSEQ multiplex PCR; TCRdb's copy has only in-frame clones and lacks some. This table has 75,000 to 95,000 clones, about nine tenths appearing once. Sequenced material: peripheral blood, taken before any cancer treatment. These receptors originate from a man between 40 and 70 years old with stage I squamous cell lung carcinoma.

The chain recombines TRBV6-6 with TRBJ2-1, with 9 bases matching TRBD2. Germline assignment: CDR1 MNHNY and CDR2 SVGAGI (reference sequence). V lost 0 bases and J lost 8; bases outside the gene matches: 8. The CDR3 is 16 amino acids. CDR3 nucleotides: TGTGCCAGCAGTTACTCAGCTAGCGGGGTCGGTGATGAGCAGTTCTTC. Amino acid sequence: CASSYSASGVGDEQFF.

The chain recombines TRBV25-1 with TRBJ2-1, with D uncertain. Per the germline V gene, CDR1 is MGHDK and CDR2 is SYGVNS. V lost 1 base and J lost 8, with 12 bases in between. The CDR3 is 14 amino acids. DNA of the CDR3: TGTGCCAGCAGTGAATTTGGGGTCATAGATGAGCAGTTCTTC. Its translation is CASSEFGVIDEQFF.

The V and J genes are TRBV5-6 and TRBJ1-1; D is unclear. Germline V gene lookup returns CDR1 SGHDT and CDR2 YYEEEE. Trimming left V 0 bases short and J 0 bases short, with 9 bases between. This CDR3 has 15 residues. DNA for the CDR3: TGTGCCAGCAGCTTGGACGGAGGTCTGAACACTGAAGCTTTCTTT. As protein: CASSLDGGLNTEAFF.

V and J are TRBV4-2 and TRBJ2-2; D tentatively reads TRBD1 or TRBD2 (6 bases each). Trimming took 0 bases from V and 1 from J, leaving 12 bases between them. CDR3 size: 17 residues. Germline CDR1 reads LGHNA; CDR2 reads YNFKEQ. The CDR3 protein is CASSQDRGHRNTGELFF. CDR3 DNA sequence: TGTGCCAGCAGCCAAGATCGGGGGCATAGGAACACCGGGGAGCTGTTTTTT.

The genes are TRBV5-4 and TRBJ2-5; the match to TRBD2 covers 9 bases. The CDR3 length is 18 residues. Germline lookup yields CDR1 SGHNT and CDR2 YYREEE (reference sequence). Germline trimming cut 4 bases from V and 1 base from J; bases unmatched to any gene: 14. The CDR3 region has the DNA TGTGCCAGCAGCCCCGGAGGTCTAGCGGGGTCCGTCCAAGAGACCCAGTACTTC. Translated: CASSPGGLAGSVQETQYF.

The chain employs TRBV9 and TRBJ1-3; D not certain. Germline lookup yields CDR1 SGDLS and CDR2 YYNGEE. Trimming left V 3 bases short and J 0 bases short, with 16 bases between. The CDR3 loop spans 17 amino acids. Here the CDR3 reads CASSAETGSHSGNTIYF. The CDR3 bases are TGTGCCAGCAGCGCCGAGACCGGGAGCCACTCTGGAAACACCATATATTTT.

The sample holds one count of this clone. This chain links TRBV5-5 with TRBJ2-5; D might be TRBD1 (6 bases). Trimming took off 2 bases at V and 2 bases at J, with 7 bases between the two ends. The length of the CDR3 is 13 residues. Germline V lookup: CDR1 SGHKS, CDR2 YYEKEE (reference sequence). CDR3 bases: TGTGCCAGCAGCTTTGGACAGCAAGAGACCCAGTACTTC. It yields the protein CASSFGQQETQYF.

This clone appeared a single time. The chain uses TRBV19 and TRBJ1-4, with D perhaps TRBD1 (6 bases). The CDR3 runs 16 residues. V lost 6 bases to trimming and J lost 8 bases, with 22 bases between them. Germline V gives CDR1 LNHDA, CDR2 SQIVND (reference sequence). The CDR3 region is CASRQQGPGSGEKLFF. DNA of the CDR3: TGTGCCAGTAGACAACAGGGCCCAGGTTCCGGGGAAAAACTGTTTTTT.